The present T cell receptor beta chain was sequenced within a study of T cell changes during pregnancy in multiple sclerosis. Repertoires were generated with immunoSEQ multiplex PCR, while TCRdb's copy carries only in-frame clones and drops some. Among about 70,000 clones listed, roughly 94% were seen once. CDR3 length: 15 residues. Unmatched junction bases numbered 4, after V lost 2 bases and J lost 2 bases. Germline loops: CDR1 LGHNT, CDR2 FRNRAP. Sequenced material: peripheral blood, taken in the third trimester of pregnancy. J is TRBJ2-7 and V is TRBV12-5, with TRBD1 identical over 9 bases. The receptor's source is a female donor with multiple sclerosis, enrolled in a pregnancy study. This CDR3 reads CASGLPRQGAYEQYF. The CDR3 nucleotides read TGTGCTAGTGGTTTGCCTCGACAGGGGGCCTACGAGCAGTACTTC.